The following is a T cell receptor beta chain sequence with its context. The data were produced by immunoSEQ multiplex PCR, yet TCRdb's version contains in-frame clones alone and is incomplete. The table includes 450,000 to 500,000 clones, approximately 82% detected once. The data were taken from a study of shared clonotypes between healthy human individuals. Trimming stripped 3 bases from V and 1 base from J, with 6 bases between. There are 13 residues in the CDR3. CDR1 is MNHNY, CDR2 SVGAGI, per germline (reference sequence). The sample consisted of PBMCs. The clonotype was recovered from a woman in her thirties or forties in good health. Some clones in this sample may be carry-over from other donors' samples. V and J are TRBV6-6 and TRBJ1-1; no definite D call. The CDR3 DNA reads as TGTGCCAGCAGTTATGTACAGAACACTGAAGCTTTCTTT. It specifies CASSYVQNTEAFF.